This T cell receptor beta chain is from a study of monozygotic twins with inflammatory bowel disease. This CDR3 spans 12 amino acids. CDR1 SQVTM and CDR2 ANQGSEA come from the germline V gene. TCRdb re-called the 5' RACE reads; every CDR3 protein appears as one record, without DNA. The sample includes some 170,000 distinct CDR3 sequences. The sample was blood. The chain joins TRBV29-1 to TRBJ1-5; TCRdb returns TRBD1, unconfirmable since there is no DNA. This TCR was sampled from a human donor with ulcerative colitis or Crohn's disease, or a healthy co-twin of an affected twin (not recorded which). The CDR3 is CSVGAGGQPQHF.